This T cell receptor (beta chain) was profiled in a study of spatial heterogeneity in lung cancer. Study at large: Raw reads contained each unique TCR and UMI combination more than ten times on average. Study observations and caveats: Compared with follow-up, resection was when ubiquitous expanded tumor TCRs appeared in blood more.

On this clonotype: As yet, its antigen is unknown. Within a library made for alpha chains, this beta chain is off target, and its count is uninformative.

TCR cDNA molecules each had a unique molecular identifier. MiXCR, applied by TCRdb to the 5' RACE reads, yields one record per CDR3 protein. The sample consists of 4,400 or so distinct CDR3 sequences, roughly 50% of them appearing once. This sample's time point: sample taken at primary tumor resection. Unsorted tumor, nontumor lung tissue or cryopreserved PBMC supplied the whole RNA. Donors were roughly 70 untreated early-stage non-small cell lung cancer patients. The germline V gene has CDR1 DFQATT and CDR2 SNEGSKA (reference sequence). The germline V and J ends were trimmed by 5 bases and 0 bases, with 18 bases remaining between them. The CDR3 loop spans 16 amino acids.

This TCR came from a female donor with early-stage non-small cell lung cancer. The specimen comprised PBMCs, sampled at surgery. The chain carries TRBV20-1 and TRBJ2-3; no clear D gene. For the CDR3, the DNA is TGCAGTGCTCCCCTTCCTCCGACGGCTAGCACAGATACGCAGTATTTT. This translates into CSAPLPPTASTDTQYF.